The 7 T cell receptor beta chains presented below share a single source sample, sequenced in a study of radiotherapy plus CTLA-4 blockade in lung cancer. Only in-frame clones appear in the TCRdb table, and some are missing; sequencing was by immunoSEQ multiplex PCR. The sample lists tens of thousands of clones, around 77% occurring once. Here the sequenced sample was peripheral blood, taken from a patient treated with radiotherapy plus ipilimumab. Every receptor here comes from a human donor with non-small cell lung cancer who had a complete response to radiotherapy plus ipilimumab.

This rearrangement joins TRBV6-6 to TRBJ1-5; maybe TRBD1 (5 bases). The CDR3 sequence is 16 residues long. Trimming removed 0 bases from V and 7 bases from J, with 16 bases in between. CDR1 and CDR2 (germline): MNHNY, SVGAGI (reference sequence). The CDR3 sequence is CASSYSRSGLHQPQHF. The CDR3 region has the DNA TGTGCCAGCAGTTACTCGAGGTCAGGGCTCCACCAGCCCCAGCATTTT.

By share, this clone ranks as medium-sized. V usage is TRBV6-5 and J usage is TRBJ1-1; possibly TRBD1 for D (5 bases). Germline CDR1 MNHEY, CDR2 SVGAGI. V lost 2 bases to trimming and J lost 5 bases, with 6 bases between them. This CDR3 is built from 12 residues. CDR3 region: CASSYKGTEAFF. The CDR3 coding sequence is TGTGCCAGCAGTTACAAGGGGACTGAAGCTTTCTTT.

The chain's CDR3 is CASSRTANEQFF. The CDR3 DNA sequence: TGTGCCAGCAGCCGGACAGCCAATGAGCAGTTCTTC. The chain combines TRBV5-5 with TRBJ2-1, with D tentatively TRBD1 (6 bases). CDR1 and CDR2 from the germline V gene are SGHKS and YYEKEE (reference sequence). The CDR3 has 12 amino acids. V lost 4 bases and J lost 6, with 8 bases in between.

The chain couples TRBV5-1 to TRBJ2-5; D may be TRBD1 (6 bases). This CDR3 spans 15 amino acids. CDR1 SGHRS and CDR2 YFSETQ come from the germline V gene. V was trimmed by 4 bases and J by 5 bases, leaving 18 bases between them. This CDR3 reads CASSEGTRFPETQYF. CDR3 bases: TGCGCCAGCAGCGAGGGGACAAGGTTCCCCGAGACCCAGTACTTC.

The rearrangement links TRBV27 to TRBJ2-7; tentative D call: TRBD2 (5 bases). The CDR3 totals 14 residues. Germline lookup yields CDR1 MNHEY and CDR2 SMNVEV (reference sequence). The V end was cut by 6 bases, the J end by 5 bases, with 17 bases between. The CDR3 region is CASSDIRWRHEQYF. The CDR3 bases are TGTGCCAGCAGCGACATAAGATGGAGGCACGAGCAGTACTTC.

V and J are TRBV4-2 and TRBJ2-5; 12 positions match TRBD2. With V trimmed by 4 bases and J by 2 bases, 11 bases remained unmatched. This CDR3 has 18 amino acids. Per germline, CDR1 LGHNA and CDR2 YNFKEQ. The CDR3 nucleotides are TGTGCCAGCAGCCTCCAGGAGACTAGCGGGAGCCTTCAAGAGACCCAGTACTTC. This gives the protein CASSLQETSGSLQETQYF.

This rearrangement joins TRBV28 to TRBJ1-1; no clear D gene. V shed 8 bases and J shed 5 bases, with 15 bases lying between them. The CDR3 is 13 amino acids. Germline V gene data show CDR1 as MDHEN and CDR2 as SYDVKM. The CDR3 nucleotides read TGTGCCAGCGCATCAATGGCGGGGACTGAAGCTTTCTTT. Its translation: CASASMAGTEAFF.